The sample holds many counts of the clone carrying this T cell receptor (beta chain). Its antigen is unknown. CDR3 length: 12 amino acids. Germline V gene sequence: CDR1 MDHEN, CDR2 SYDVKM. V dropped 7 bases and J dropped 2 bases, with 8 bases sitting between them. These data are taken from a study of early T cells in non-severe SARS-CoV-2 infection. Overall study findings and caveats: In VDJdb matching, anti-spike CD8 responses were favored while private and CD4 specificities went missing.

The protocol attached unique molecular identifiers to individual cDNA molecules. TCRdb used MiXCR to reprocess the 5' RACE reads, holding one entry per CDR3 protein. Of more than 90,000 distinct CDR3 sequences in the sample, approximately 10% were seen once. Source material: whole blood. The TCR was taken from an adult who was a healthcare worker with PCR-confirmed SARS-CoV-2 infection or an uninfected control (not recorded which). The rearrangement uses TRBV28 and TRBJ1-2; D possibly corresponds to TRBD1 (6 bases). As DNA, the CDR3 is TGTGCCAGCACGGACAGAAACTATGGCTACACCTTC. As protein: CASTDRNYGYTF.